This T cell receptor (beta chain) was recorded in a study of blood T cell repertoires in COVID-19. Across the study: The United States, Italy and Spain provided the acute and convalescent COVID-19 samples. The cDNA or gDNA used as material had been derived from T cells, B-cell-depleted T cells, or PBMCs.

Trimming removed 4 bases at V and 0 bases at J, with 8 bases between. The CDR3 totals 14 residues. The germline CDR1 and CDR2 sequences are MRHNA and SNTAGT. In the original analysis: It was from reference gene primer amplification that nucleated cell counts were estimated. The table came from immunoSEQ multiplex PCR; TCRdb's copy has only in-frame clones and leaves some out. V and J calls plus clone size are reproduced from that table; the DNA served to infer D and trimming. The data hold 84,000 or so clones, with around 81% observed a single time. Material for sequencing was peripheral blood. The receptor was isolated from an older man with active or convalescent COVID-19. The chain uses TRBV6-4 and TRBJ2-3; weak D call: TRBD1 (5 bases). CDR3 sequence (DNA): TGTGCCAGCAGTGCAGGGTACAGCACAGATACGCAGTATTTT. Translating gives CASSAGYSTDTQYF.